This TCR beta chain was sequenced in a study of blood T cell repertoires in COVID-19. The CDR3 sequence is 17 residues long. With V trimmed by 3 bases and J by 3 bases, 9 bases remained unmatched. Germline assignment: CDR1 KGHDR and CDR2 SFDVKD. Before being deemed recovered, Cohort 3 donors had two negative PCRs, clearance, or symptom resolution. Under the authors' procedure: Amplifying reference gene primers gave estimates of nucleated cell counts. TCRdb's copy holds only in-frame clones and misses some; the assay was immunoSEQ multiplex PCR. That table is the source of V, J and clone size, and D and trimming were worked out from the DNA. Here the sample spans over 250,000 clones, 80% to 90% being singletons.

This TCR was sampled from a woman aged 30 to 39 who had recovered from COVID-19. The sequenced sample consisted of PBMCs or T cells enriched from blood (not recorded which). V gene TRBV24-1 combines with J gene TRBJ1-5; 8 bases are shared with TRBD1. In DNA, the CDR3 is TGTGCCACCAGTGATCCAGCCGACAGGGGAGACAATCAGCCCCAGCATTTT. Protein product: CATSDPADRGDNQPQHF.